This entry describes one TCR beta chain. The antigen it binds to is not known. No clone much larger than this one lies a single base away; base qualities are absent. The sample is drawn from a study of T cell responses to AZD1222 COVID-19 vaccine (dated by TCRdb to the early 2020s). As for the study more broadly: TCR sequencing was performed for about 250 trial participants, of whom approximately 200 were given two doses of AZD1222 and approximately 26 were given two doses of MenACWY control vaccine. Enrollment into the trials was organized by age into subgroups of 18-55, 56-69 and 70-plus years, and those subgroups contained approximately 160, 26 and 62 TCR-sequenced participants, respectively. Overall study results and their limits: Conclusions about previously exposed vaccinees are limited because only six or seven AZD1222 recipients were SARS-CoV-2 seropositive at baseline. Participants were mostly white British and included more females than males, and it was suggested by the authors that clonal diversity may have been underestimated. The 56-69-year group was small, and its depth increase did not reach significance, likely because of low power. Spike-specific TCR breadth and depth rose significantly after two AZD1222 doses compared with day 0 and with MenACWY recipients. Reportedly, close to half of the unique spike-specific TCRs recognized epitopes lying outside the regions that are mutated in the B.1.351 and B.1.1.7 variants. The whole spike protein was spanned by vaccine-associated CD4 TCRs, and dominant responses were seen in regions 160-218 and 743-854. No day 14 peak-response samples were available, so repertoires were characterized only after the peak T cell response.

This specimen's time point label, per the study, means: about 28 days (+/-7) after the second vaccine dose. AZD1222 recipients given second doses at about 4 weeks or at about 12 weeks were pooled, since spike-specific TCR depth and breadth were not found to differ between the two schedules. Vaccinee samples were obtained from the UK trials COV001 and COV002, which included a single-blind randomized controlled phase 2/3 trial of AZD1222 (ChAdOx1 nCoV-19) in healthy adults. Trial participant PBMC samples were collected at day 0 and day 28 after the second dose for TCRbeta chain sequencing. V is cut by 1 base and J by 0 bases, and the space between the germline ends is 16 bases. The germline V gene provides CDR1 SGHVS and CDR2 FNYEAQ. The CDR3 holds 18 amino acids from the cysteine to the phenylalanine. Only the CDR3 part of the read is kept: 54 bases, read in frame from the first base. The CDR3 regions of human TCRbeta chains were analyzed by immunosequencing. The authors processed their data as follows. TCRs in the repertoires were matched against a reference library of SARS-CoV-2-specific TCRs that had been generated with the MIRA antigen-specificity platform. Breadth was defined as the fraction of unique TCRs that were SARS-CoV-2-associated. Depth was defined as the fraction of total T cells that were SARS-CoV-2-associated. Using the MIRA data, each spike-specific TCR was mapped to the spike region that the TCR reacts to and placed in a CD4 or CD8 class. Log10-transformed breadth and depth values were compared by one-way ANOVA with Sidak's multiple comparisons tests. The immuneACCESS repertoire file appears here via TCRdb, limited to in-frame rearrangements. These files lack a portion of the clones; in checked studies, under half of the deficit traces to unresolved V genes, and the cause of the others is not known. V, J and clone size are taken as reported in that table, and D and trimming were inferred from the DNA itself. The sample table holds more than 100,000 clones, of which 75% to 95% were seen once. Less than 2% of the sample comes from the top ten.

The rearranged chain carries TRBV7-6 and TRBJ1-3; the best D guess is TRBD1, with 6 bases matching. The sequencing here drew on peripheral blood, taken 28 days after the second AZD1222 dose. This receptor was identified in an adult who received the AZD1222 COVID-19 vaccine. Read as DNA, the sequence is TGTGCCAGCAGCTTAGTTTACGTCGGACAGAGCTCTGGAAACACCATATATTTT. It is translated as CASSLVYVGQSSGNTIYF.